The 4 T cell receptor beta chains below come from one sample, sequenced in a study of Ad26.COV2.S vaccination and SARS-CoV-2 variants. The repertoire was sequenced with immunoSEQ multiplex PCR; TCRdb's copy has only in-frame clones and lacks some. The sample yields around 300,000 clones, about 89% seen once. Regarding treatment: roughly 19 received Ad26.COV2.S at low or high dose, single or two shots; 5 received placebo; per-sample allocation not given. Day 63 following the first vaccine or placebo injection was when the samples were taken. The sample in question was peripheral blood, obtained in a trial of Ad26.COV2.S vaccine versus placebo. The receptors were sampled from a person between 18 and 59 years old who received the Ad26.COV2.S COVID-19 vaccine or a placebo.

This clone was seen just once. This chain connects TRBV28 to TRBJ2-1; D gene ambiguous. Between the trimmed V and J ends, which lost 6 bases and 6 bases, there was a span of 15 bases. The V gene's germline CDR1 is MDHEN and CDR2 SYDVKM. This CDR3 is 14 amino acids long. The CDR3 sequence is CASSPKLRRNEQFF. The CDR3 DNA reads TGTGCCAGCAGCCCCAAGCTGCGGCGCAATGAGCAGTTCTTC.

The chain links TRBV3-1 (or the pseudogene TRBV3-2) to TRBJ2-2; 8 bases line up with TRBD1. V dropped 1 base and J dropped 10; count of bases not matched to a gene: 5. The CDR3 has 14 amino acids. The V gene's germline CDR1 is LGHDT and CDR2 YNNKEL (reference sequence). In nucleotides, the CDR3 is TGTGCCAGCAGCCAAGGGACAGGGTTTCTGGAGCTGTTTTTT. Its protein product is CASSQGTGFLELFF.

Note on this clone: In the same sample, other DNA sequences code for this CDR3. The CDR3 reads CASSQGQGAETQYF. CDR3 bases: TGTGCCAGCTCACAGGGACAGGGGGCGGAGACCCAGTACTTC. This chain joins TRBV18 and TRBJ2-5; the match to TRBD1 covers 12 bases. Per germline, CDR1 KGHSH and CDR2 LQKENI. Unmatched junction bases numbered 2, after V lost 4 bases and J lost 5 bases. The CDR3 runs to 14 residues.

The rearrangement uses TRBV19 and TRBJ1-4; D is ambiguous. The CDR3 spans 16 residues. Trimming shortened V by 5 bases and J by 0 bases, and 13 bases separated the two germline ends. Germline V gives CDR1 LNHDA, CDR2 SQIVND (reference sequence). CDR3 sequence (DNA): TGTGCCAGTAGTTTGTCGTCCGCCGCAACTAATGAAAAACTGTTTTTT. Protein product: CASSLSSAATNEKLFF. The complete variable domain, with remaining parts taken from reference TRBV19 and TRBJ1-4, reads DGGITQSPKYLFRKEGQNVTLSCEQNLNHDAMYWYRQDPGQGLRLIYYSQIVNDFQKGDIAEGYSVSREKKESFPLTVTSAQKNPTAFYLCASSLSSAATNEKLFFGSGTQLSVL.